What follows are 14 T cell receptor beta chains derived from one specimen sequenced in a study of cytomegalovirus exposure and HLA in healthy donors. PCR was performed using 60 Vbeta and 13 Jbeta primers. The method was immunoSEQ multiplex PCR; TCRdb's version includes in-frame clones alone and lacks a portion of them. In the table there are about 150,000 clones, 85% of which are singletons. The specimen sequenced was PBMCs. These receptors all stem from a woman under 30 in good health and CMV-seronegative.

The chain carries TRBV2 and TRBJ1-1; 7 nucleotides line up with TRBD1. This CDR3 has 13 residues. The germline V gene has CDR1 SNHLY and CDR2 FYNNEI. After removal of 5 bases from V and 3 bases from J, the junction contained 3 bases not matched to a gene. CDR3 coding DNA: TGTGCCAGCAGTTGGGACAGAGACACTGAAGCTTTCTTT. It specifies CASSWDRDTEAFF.

The gene calls are TRBV28 and TRBJ2-1; the D gene is possibly TRBD2 (6 bases). This CDR3 region has 16 residues. CDR1 is MDHEN, CDR2 SYDVKM, per germline. Trimming took off 3 bases at V and 4 bases at J, with 16 bases between the two ends. The CDR3 DNA reads TGTGCCAGCAGTTTTTTGGCGGGGAACAAATACAATGAGCAGTTCTTC. Its protein is CASSFLAGNKYNEQFF.

The CDR3 bases are TGTGCCTGGAGCGGAGGGCCGACAGACGAGCAGTACTTC. This sequence encodes CAWSGGPTDEQYF. The chain is built from TRBV30 and TRBJ2-7; D is possibly TRBD2 (6 bases). CDR3 length: 13 residues. The germline V gene encodes CDR1 GTSNPN and CDR2 SVGIG (reference sequence). Trimming stripped 3 bases from V and 5 bases from J, with 14 bases between. Complete variable domain (other parts from reference TRBV30 and TRBJ2-7): SQTIHQWPATLVQPVGSPLSLECTVEGTSNPNLYWYRQAAGRGLQLLFYSVGIGQISSEVPQNLSASRPQDRQFILSSKKLLLSDSGFYLCAWSGGPTDEQYFGPGTRLTVT.

This clone was recorded only once. This rearrangement joins TRBV6-5 to TRBJ2-7, with D perhaps TRBD2 (5 bases). Germline loops: CDR1 MNHEY, CDR2 SVGAGI. V gave up 6 bases and J gave up 0 bases, with 12 bases separating them. The CDR3 is made up of 14 amino acids. DNA of the CDR3: TGTGCCAGCAGGACTATGGCTAGCTCCTACGAGCAGTACTTC. Amino acids: CASRTMASSYEQYF.

V and J are TRBV27 and TRBJ1-6; 9 bases are shared with TRBD1. This CDR3 contains 18 residues. V shed 2 bases, J shed 7 bases, and the junction held 12 bases outside the gene matches. CDR1 is MNHEY, CDR2 SMNVEV, per germline (reference sequence). The CDR3 region has the DNA TGTGCCAGCAGTTTACGGAGAGGACAGGGGACGTTGAATTCACCCCTCCACTTT. As protein: CASSLRRGQGTLNSPLHF.

This chain connects TRBV19 to TRBJ2-7; TRBD1 aligns across 7 bases. V was clipped by 3 bases and J by 3 bases; unmatched bases: 5. The CDR3 has 14 amino acids. Looked up from germline, CDR1 is LNHDA and CDR2 is SQIVND (reference sequence). The CDR3 region has the DNA TGTGCCAGTAGTATGCAATGGGACAGCTACGAGCAGTACTTC. Amino acid sequence: CASSMQWDSYEQYF. Variable domain in full (rest from reference TRBV19 and TRBJ2-7): DGGITQSPKYLFRKEGQNVTLSCEQNLNHDAMYWYRQDPGQGLRLIYYSQIVNDFQKGDIAEGYSVSREKKESFPLTVTSAQKNPTAFYLCASSMQWDSYEQYFGPGTRLTVT.

The J gene is TRBJ1-2, the V gene TRBV7-9, with 8 nucleotides matching TRBD1. The CDR3 contains 13 residues. V dropped 5 bases and J dropped 4; count of bases not matched to a gene: 3. In germline, CDR1 is SEHNR, CDR2 FQNEAQ (reference sequence). The DNA for the CDR3 is TGTGCCAGCAGCACGACAGGGGCCTATGGCTACACCTTC. Its protein product is CASSTTGAYGYTF.

Only one count was recorded for this clone. The rearrangement joins TRBV5-1 to TRBJ2-1, with D unresolved. This CDR3 contains 14 residues. Germline CDR1 is SGHRS and CDR2 is YFSETQ. V lost 0 bases and J 10 bases, leaving 14 bases between the germline ends. The CDR3 loop reads CASSLETARGEQFF. DNA for the CDR3: TGCGCCAGCAGCTTGGAGACTGCCCGTGGGGAGCAGTTCTTC.

The chain joins TRBV29-1 to TRBJ1-3, with TRBD1 matching over 7 bases. Germline trimming cut 7 bases from V and 4 bases from J; bases unmatched to any gene: 16. Germline-derived CDR1 and CDR2 are SQVTM and ANQGSEA. The CDR3 spans 16 residues. CDR3 bases: TGCAGCGCTCTTTATGGGGCGACAGGGTTCGGAAACACCATATATTTT. This gives the protein CSALYGATGFGNTIYF.

This clone showed up just a few times. The chain carries TRBV9 and TRBJ2-2; a weak D match, TRBD1 (5 bases). The germline V and J ends were trimmed by 6 bases and 6 bases, with 18 bases remaining between them. Germline V gene lookup returns CDR1 SGDLS and CDR2 YYNGEE. The CDR3 is 15 residues long. The CDR3 is CASTQGAGMPGELFF. The CDR3 region has the DNA TGTGCCAGCACCCAAGGGGCAGGGATGCCCGGGGAGCTGTTTTTT.

The count of this clone is one. This sequence joins TRBV2 and TRBJ1-4; 8 bases fit TRBD1. Trimming at V came to 0 bases and at J to 9 bases, leaving 9 bases not matched to a gene. The CDR3 totals 16 residues. Germline CDR1 and CDR2: SNHLY and FYNNEI. The CDR3 loop is CASSEARTGIGKKLFF. As DNA, the CDR3 is TGTGCCAGCAGTGAAGCGCGGACAGGGATCGGGAAAAAACTGTTTTTT.

This chain links TRBV28 with TRBJ2-7; D possibly corresponds to TRBD2 (5 bases). V dropped 2 bases and J dropped 4 bases, with 15 bases sitting between them. Germline V gene lookup returns CDR1 MDHEN and CDR2 SYDVKM. The CDR3 totals 15 residues. The CDR3 nucleotides read TGTGCCAGCAGTTTACGGAGCGGTCTCTCGTACGAGCAGTACTTC. This translates into CASSLRSGLSYEQYF.

This clone showed up just once. This sequence joins TRBV5-4 and TRBJ2-2, with 9 nucleotides matching TRBD2. Germline CDR1 and CDR2: SGHNT and YYREEE (reference sequence). CDR3 length equals 17 residues. Trimming cost V 0 bases and J 7 bases; bases outside gene matches: 10. The CDR3 DNA sequence: TGTGCCAGCAGCTTGGATGGCGGGGGGGCTGGGAACGGGGAGCTGTTTTTT. It specifies CASSLDGGGAGNGELFF. The full variable domain, in which reference TRBV5-4 and TRBJ2-2 provide the parts outside the CDR3, is ETGVTQSPTHLIKTRGQQVTLRCSSQSGHNTVSWYQQALGQGPQFIFQYYREEENGRGNFPPRFSGLQFPNYSSELNVNALELDDSALYLCASSLDGGGAGNGELFFGEGSRLTVL.

The gene calls are TRBV28 and TRBJ1-2; 7 bases are shared with TRBD1. The J segment lost 3 bases and the V segment lost 4 bases, leaving 8 bases of the junction unmatched. Germline values: CDR1 MDHEN, CDR2 SYDVKM. The CDR3 consists of 15 residues. The CDR3 DNA sequence: TGTGCCAGCAGTTCGGAACGACAGGGTGACTATGGCTACACCTTC. Amino acids: CASSSERQGDYGYTF.